This T cell receptor beta chain originates from a study of shared clonotypes between healthy human individuals. Study at large: The cohort had two women and a few men, ages 18 to 49.

The CDR3 covers 15 residues. Looked up from germline, CDR1 is SGHNT and CDR2 is YYREEE (reference sequence). After removal of 0 bases from V and 4 bases from J, the junction contained 6 bases not matched to a gene. Repertoires were generated with immunoSEQ multiplex PCR, while TCRdb's copy carries only in-frame clones and drops some. The sample lists 1,500,000 or so clones; around 95% were seen once. The sample consisted of naive CD4+ T cells sorted from blood. Subset in this sample: CD45RA+ positively selected. The chain uses TRBV5-4 and TRBJ1-2, with 7 bases lining up with TRBD1. This sequence originates from a man aged 25-45 years in good health. CDR3 residues: CASSLEGAIPYGYTF. In DNA, the CDR3 is TGTGCCAGCAGCTTGGAGGGGGCGATCCCCTATGGCTACACCTTC.